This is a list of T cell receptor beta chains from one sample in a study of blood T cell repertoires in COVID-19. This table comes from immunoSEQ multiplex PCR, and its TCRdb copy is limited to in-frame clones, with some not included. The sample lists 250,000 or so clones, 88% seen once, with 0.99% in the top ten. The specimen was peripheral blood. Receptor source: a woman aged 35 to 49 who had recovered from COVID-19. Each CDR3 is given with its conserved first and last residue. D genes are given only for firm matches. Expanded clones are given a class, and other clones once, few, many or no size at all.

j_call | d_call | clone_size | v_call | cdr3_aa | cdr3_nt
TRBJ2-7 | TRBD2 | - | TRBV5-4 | CASSPGLAGAGGAYEQYF | TGTGCCAGCAGCCCGGGTTTAGCGGGAGCAGGGGGGGCCTACGAGCAGTACTTC
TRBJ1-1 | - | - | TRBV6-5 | CATASGTEAFF | TGTGCCACCGCGTCGGGCACTGAAGCTTTCTTT
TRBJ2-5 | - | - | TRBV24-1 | CATSDGVEETQYF | TGTGCCACCAGCGACGGGGTGGAAGAGACCCAGTACTTC
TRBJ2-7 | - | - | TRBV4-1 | CASSQGTLRGYEQYF | TGCGCCAGCAGCCAAGGGACTCTGCGAGGATACGAGCAGTACTTC
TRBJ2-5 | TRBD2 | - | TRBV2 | CASRMTSGQETQYF | TGTGCCAGCAGAATGACTAGCGGCCAAGAGACCCAGTACTTC
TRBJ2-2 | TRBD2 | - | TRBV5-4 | CASSLAVGLDTGELFF | TGTGCCAGCAGCTTGGCCGTGGGACTAGACACCGGGGAGCTGTTTTTT
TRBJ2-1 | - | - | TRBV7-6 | CASRRMTDRGGEQFF | TGTGCCAGCAGACGAATGACCGACAGGGGAGGGGAGCAGTTCTTC
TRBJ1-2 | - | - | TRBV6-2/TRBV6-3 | CASSRPPRDYGYTF | TGTGCCAGCAGCCGCCCCCCCAGGGACTATGGCTACACCTTC
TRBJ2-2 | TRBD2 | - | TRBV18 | CASSPLGTSEKNTGELFF | TGTGCCAGCTCCCCCCTGGGGACTAGCGAAAAGAACACCGGGGAGCTGTTTTTT
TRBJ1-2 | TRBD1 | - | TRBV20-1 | CSAPRQGGYTF | TGCAGTGCTCCGAGACAGGGCGGCTACACCTTC
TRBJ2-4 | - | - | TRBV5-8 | CASTLVGGLAKNIQYF | TGTGCCAGCACCCTGGTGGGCGGGCTAGCCAAAAACATTCAGTACTTC
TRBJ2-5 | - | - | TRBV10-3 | CAASRGAGGETQYF | TGTGCCGCCTCCCGGGGGGCCGGGGGGGAGACCCAGTACTTC
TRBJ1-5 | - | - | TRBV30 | CAWSRGGGSNQPQHF | TGTGCCTGGTCACGTGGGGGGGGGAGCAATCAGCCCCAGCATTTT
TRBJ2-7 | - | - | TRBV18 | CASSPGQLEGEQYF | TGTGCCAGCTCACCGGGACAGTTGGAGGGCGAGCAGTACTTC
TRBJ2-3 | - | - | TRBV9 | CASSVAGRGADTQYF | TGTGCCAGCAGCGTAGCGGGCAGGGGGGCAGATACGCAGTATTTT
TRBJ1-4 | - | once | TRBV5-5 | CASSATGLTNEKLFF | TGTGCCAGCAGCGCCACAGGGCTTACTAATGAAAAACTGTTTTTT
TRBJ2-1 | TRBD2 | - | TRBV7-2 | CASSLAPSGRYNEQFF | TGTGCCAGCAGCTTAGCCCCTAGCGGGAGGTACAATGAGCAGTTCTTC
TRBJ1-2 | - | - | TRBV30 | CAWSATLRANYGYTF | TGTGCCTGGAGCGCCACGTTGCGAGCTAACTATGGCTACACCTTC
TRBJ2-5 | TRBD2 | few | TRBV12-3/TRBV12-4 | CASSFSGRQTQYF | TGTGCCAGCAGTTTCAGCGGGAGACAGACCCAGTACTTC
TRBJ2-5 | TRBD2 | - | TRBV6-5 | CASSPGQRGPQYF | TGTGCCAGCAGTCCCGGACAGCGGGGGCCCCAGTACTTC